What follows are 9 T cell receptor beta chains derived from one specimen sequenced in a study of blood T cell repertoires in COVID-19 (dated by TCRdb to 2019 to 2021). The protocol used for the library was the immunoSEQ multiplex PCR assay. TCRdb took over this immuneACCESS table, retaining in-frame rearrangements with V and J assigned. Such tables are incomplete; in checked studies, under half of the missing clones stem from an unresolved V gene, and the remainder is unexplained. The table for this sample lists a few hundred thousand clones; roughly 90% of them were counted only once. Jointly, the top ten make up 2.5% to 3.5% of the sample. Specimen: PBMCs or T cells enriched from blood (not recorded which). The receptor set was obtained from a woman aged 50 to 60 who had recovered from COVID-19.

A single count supports this clone. This chain links TRBV28 with TRBJ1-4; tentative D call: TRBD1 (6 bases). V was trimmed by 6 bases and J by 8 bases, leaving 16 bases between them. CDR1 and CDR2 from the germline V gene are MDHEN and SYDVKM. CDR3 length: 14 amino acids. This CDR3 is CASRAQGSREKLFF. The CDR3 coding sequence is TGTGCCAGCAGGGCACAGGGCTCAAGAGAAAAACTGTTTTTT.

This clone appeared a few times. The V gene is TRBV11-2, the J gene TRBJ2-7, with D hard to call. The CDR3 spans 14 residues. Per germline, CDR1 SGHAT and CDR2 FQNNGV. The V and J ends lost 4 bases and 4 bases respectively, with 14 bases between them. CDR3 DNA sequence: TGTGCCAGCAGCTCACTCCGTTGGAGTTACGAGCAGTACTTC. Encoded protein: CASSSLRWSYEQYF.

The V gene is TRBV4-1, the J gene TRBJ2-1; D unresolved. V dropped 1 base and J dropped 10 bases, with 11 bases sitting between them. Germline CDR1 reads MGHRA; CDR2 reads YSYEKL. This CDR3 comprises 13 residues. The CDR3 here is CASSQGGHREQFF. The CDR3 region has the DNA TGCGCCAGCAGCCAAGGTGGGCATCGCGAGCAGTTCTTC.

A remark on this clone: This CDR3 is also generated by other DNA sequences in the sample. The chain employs TRBV7-2 and TRBJ1-3; 9 bases match TRBD1. Germline CDR1 SGHTA, CDR2 FQGNSA. The CDR3 is 14 residues long. V trimming: 5 bases; J trimming: 4 bases; junction bases outside the gene matches: 3. CDR3 in amino acids: CASSPGQGGNTIYF. In DNA form, the CDR3 reads TGTGCCAGCAGCCCGGGACAGGGAGGAAACACCATATATTTT.

The rearrangement joins TRBV28 to TRBJ1-3, with D perhaps TRBD1 (6 bases). The CDR3 sequence is 16 residues long. CDR1 is MDHEN, CDR2 SYDVKM, per germline. Between the trimmed V and J ends, which lost 1 base and 5 bases, there was a span of 15 bases. This CDR3 reads CASSLFATGIRNTIYF. The CDR3 DNA sequence: TGTGCCAGCAGTTTATTCGCTACAGGGATAAGAAACACCATATATTTT.

The CDR3 region has the DNA TGTGCCAGCAGCCTTCAGGGGGCAGAGAACACTGAAGCTTTCTTT. Translating it yields CASSLQGAENTEAFF. The chain couples TRBV7-3 to TRBJ1-1; 8 positions agree with TRBD1. V was clipped by 5 bases and J by 1 base; unmatched bases: 6. CDR1 and CDR2 (germline): SGHTA, FQGTGA. The CDR3 is 15 amino acids.

The chain is built from TRBV29-1 and TRBJ2-7; unclear D gene. V was clipped by 5 bases and J by 6 bases, with 14 bases between them. From germline, CDR1 is SQVTM and CDR2 ANQGSEA. This CDR3 comprises 12 residues. The CDR3 DNA is TGCAGCGTTAGCCCTCCAACCGGCGAGCAGTACTTC. Protein product: CSVSPPTGEQYF.

The V call is TRBV5-1, the J call TRBJ2-5, with 7 bases that match TRBD1. The CDR3 runs 16 residues. Germline CDR1 is SGHRS and CDR2 is YFSETQ. Unmatched junction bases numbered 12, after V lost 4 bases and J lost 3 bases. CDR3 protein: CASSRGTAPGKETQYF. The CDR3 DNA reads as TGCGCCAGCAGCAGAGGGACAGCCCCCGGGAAAGAGACCCAGTACTTC.

The chain recombines TRBV27 with TRBJ1-5, with D unresolved. Trimming removed 5 bases at V and 2 bases at J, with 13 bases between. This CDR3 spans 15 amino acids. Germline assignment: CDR1 MNHEY and CDR2 SMNVEV (reference sequence). The CDR3: CASSRDRAGNQPQHF. The CDR3 coding sequence is TGTGCCAGCAGTCGGGATAGGGCAGGCAATCAGCCCCAGCATTTT.